One sample yielded the 29 T cell receptor beta chains listed below, sequenced in a study of T cell changes during pregnancy in multiple sclerosis. TCRdb's copy holds only in-frame clones and misses some; the assay was immunoSEQ multiplex PCR. The data contain about 59,000 clones, 94% of them singletons. This specimen was CD8+ T cells from peripheral blood mononuclear cells, taken after pregnancy. The receptors shown here come from a female donor with multiple sclerosis, enrolled in a pregnancy study.

The CDR3, as DNA: TGTGCCAGCAGCCTCTGGGGGGGGGCCGGGGAGCTGTTTTTT. Amino acids: CASSLWGGAGELFF. The rearrangement uses TRBV7-2 and TRBJ2-2; 7 bases are a match to TRBD2. CDR1 is SGHTA, CDR2 FQGNSA, per germline. V was clipped by 5 bases and J by 6 bases; unmatched bases: 6. The CDR3 is made up of 14 amino acids.

This rearrangement joins TRBV10-2 to TRBJ1-2, with D possibly TRBD1 on 6 matching bases. The CDR3 is 13 residues long. Between the trimmed V and J ends, which lost 2 bases and 10 bases, there was a span of 14 bases. Germline lookup yields CDR1 WSHSY and CDR2 SAAADI. Written as DNA, the CDR3 is TGCGCCAGCAGTGAGGAGCCGGACAGTTCCTACACCTTC. Its translation is CASSEEPDSSYTF.

V and J are TRBV2 and TRBJ2-5, with a tentative D call TRBD1 (5 bases). V gave up 4 bases and J gave up 2 bases, with 17 bases separating them. CDR1 is SNHLY, CDR2 FYNNEI, per germline. This CDR3 contains 16 residues. Written as DNA, the CDR3 is TGTGCCAGCAGTGTTGAAATGGACACCTCTCAAGAGACCCAGTACTTC. Translating it yields CASSVEMDTSQETQYF.

This chain connects TRBV6-5 to TRBJ1-1; TRBD1 might be the D (6 bases). Trimming took off 0 bases at V and 1 base at J, with 6 bases between the two ends. This CDR3 has 14 amino acids. The germline V gene has CDR1 MNHEY and CDR2 SVGAGI. In DNA form, the CDR3 reads TGTGCCAGCAGTTACTCGACAGGGAACACTGAAGCTTTCTTT. Amino acid sequence: CASSYSTGNTEAFF.

The sample holds one count of this clone. The chain employs TRBV9 and TRBJ2-7; D possibly corresponds to TRBD1 (6 bases). Germline lookup yields CDR1 SGDLS and CDR2 YYNGEE. The CDR3 covers 14 residues. V shed 0 bases and J shed 6 bases, with 13 bases lying between them. The CDR3 nucleotides read TGTGCCAGCAGCGTAGAGGGGCAGGGGCTCGAGCAGTACTTC. Its translation: CASSVEGQGLEQYF.

The V and J genes are TRBV11-2 and TRBJ2-7; possibly TRBD1 for D (5 bases). CDR1 and CDR2 (germline): SGHAT, FQNNGV. V was cut by 3 bases and J by 4 bases, with 10 bases left in between. The CDR3 is 13 amino acids. The CDR3 nucleotides read TGTGCCAGCAGCTTGCGACAGACTTACGAGCAGTACTTC. Its protein product is CASSLRQTYEQYF.

CDR3 residues: CASSHGTGDGYTF. In nucleotides, the CDR3 is TGTGCCAGCAGCCACGGGACAGGGGACGGCTACACCTTC. The rearrangement uses TRBV14 and TRBJ1-2; 10 positions match TRBD1. Germline V CDR1 and CDR2: SGHDN, FVKESK. With V trimmed by 3 bases and J by 8 bases, 3 bases remained unmatched. This CDR3 comprises 13 residues.

This clone was recorded only once. This sequence joins TRBV30 and TRBJ2-4; D gene unclear. Germline-derived CDR1 and CDR2 are GTSNPN and SVGIG (reference sequence). Between the trimmed V and J ends, which lost 0 bases and 0 bases, there was a span of 6 bases. This CDR3 is built from 14 residues. CDR3 protein: CAWSVLLAKNIQYF. In DNA form, the CDR3 reads TGTGCCTGGAGTGTACTACTAGCCAAAAACATTCAGTACTTC.

This chain joins TRBV6-5 and TRBJ2-6; D not resolved. The CDR3 sequence is 15 residues long. V gave up 5 bases and J gave up 1 base, with 9 bases separating them. Germline CDR1 reads MNHEY; CDR2 reads SVGAGI. The CDR3 region has the DNA TGTGCCAGCAGTCACGGAGTTTCTGGGGCCAACGTCCTGACTTTC. This codes for CASSHGVSGANVLTF.

V usage is TRBV5-1 and J usage is TRBJ2-7, with D possibly being TRBD2 (5 bases). The CDR3 is 13 amino acids. Germline loops: CDR1 SGHRS, CDR2 YFSETQ. The ends were cut back, 5 bases at V and 10 bases at J, with 19 bases in the middle. The CDR3 DNA reads TGCGCCAGCAGAGGAGGTACCCTGAAGGAACAGTACTTC. It is translated as CASRGGTLKEQYF.

The DNA of the CDR3 is TGTGCCAGCAGCTTGGTGAGTAGCGGGAGGGCCCATACGCAGTATTTT. This translates into CASSLVSSGRAHTQYF. The chain carries TRBV5-8 and TRBJ2-3; TRBD2 agrees at 11 bases. Trimming cost V 0 bases and J 7 bases; bases outside gene matches: 7. The germline gives CDR1 SGHTS, CDR2 YDEGEE. This CDR3 comprises 16 residues.

The rearrangement joins TRBV6-4 to TRBJ2-7, with 10 bases aligning to TRBD1. Germline-derived CDR1 and CDR2 are MRHNA and SNTAGT. J lost 2 bases, V lost 3 bases, and 7 bases had no gene match. The CDR3 has 16 residues. CDR3 DNA sequence: TGTGCCAGCAGTGAGCCTGACAGGGGGCCAGCCTACGAGCAGTACTTC. It translates to CASSEPDRGPAYEQYF.

The chain has TRBV27 and TRBJ1-2; D is undetermined. Germline V CDR1 and CDR2: MNHEY, SMNVEV (reference sequence). The CDR3 covers 13 residues. V shed 0 bases and J shed 4 bases, with 6 bases lying between them. CDR3 nucleotides: TGTGCCAGCAGTTTATCGATGAGCTATGGCTACACCTTC. It codes for CASSLSMSYGYTF.

As concerns this clone: Other DNA variants within this sample encode the same CDR3. The chain employs TRBV19 and TRBJ2-7; 7 bases fit TRBD2. CDR3 length equals 15 residues. J gave up 4 bases and V 1 base, and 7 bases lay outside the gene matches. The germline V gene has CDR1 LNHDA and CDR2 SQIVND (reference sequence). The DNA of the CDR3 is TGTGCCAGTAGTATAGGATCGGGAGGAACTTACGAGCAGTACTTC. This gives the protein CASSIGSGGTYEQYF. Drawing the rest from reference TRBV19 and TRBJ2-7, the complete variable domain is DGGITQSPKYLFRKEGQNVTLSCEQNLNHDAMYWYRQDPGQGLRLIYYSQIVNDFQKGDIAEGYSVSREKKESFPLTVTSAQKNPTAFYLCASSIGSGGTYEQYFGPGTRLTVT.

The chain recombines TRBV5-1 with TRBJ2-7; 11 nucleotides line up with TRBD1. Germline CDR1 is SGHRS and CDR2 is YFSETQ. Trimming cost V 0 bases and J 7 bases; bases outside gene matches: 6. The CDR3 length is 15 residues. The CDR3 DNA follows: TGCGCCAGCAGCTTGGATGGGACAGGGGGAGGGGAGCAGTACTTC. As protein: CASSLDGTGGGEQYF. Complete variable domain (other parts from reference TRBV5-1 and TRBJ2-7): KAGVTQTPRYLIKTRGQQVTLSCSPISGHRSVSWYQQTPGQGLQFLFEYFSETQRNKGNFPGRFSGRQFSNSRSEMNVSTLELGDSALYLCASSLDGTGGGEQYFGPGTRLTVT.

The rearrangement links TRBV5-6 to TRBJ2-1, with 16 bases that match TRBD2. The germline gives CDR1 SGHDT, CDR2 YYEEEE. The CDR3 has 16 amino acids. V lost 3 bases, J lost 9 bases, and 6 bases stayed unmatched. CDR3 in DNA: TGTGCCAGCAGCTCGGGGACTAGCGGGAGGGCCGGTGAGCAGTTCTTC. Translated: CASSSGTSGRAGEQFF.

In its sample, this clone was seen a few times. V is TRBV4-2 and J is TRBJ1-5; D is unresolved. The CDR3 is made up of 13 amino acids. V lost 3 bases and J lost 3, with 6 bases in between. Germline values: CDR1 LGHNA, CDR2 YNFKEQ. CDR3 region: CASSQGLNQPQHF. For the CDR3, the DNA is TGTGCCAGCAGCCAGGGCCTCAATCAGCCCCAGCATTTT.

The V gene is TRBV19, the J gene TRBJ2-2; 8 bases map to TRBD1. This CDR3 contains 14 residues. Germline V CDR1 and CDR2: LNHDA, SQIVND (reference sequence). The trim removed 5 bases at V and 5 bases at J, leaving 4 bases unmatched. This CDR3 reads CASSQGTGTGELFF. The CDR3 region has the DNA TGTGCCAGTAGTCAGGGGACAGGTACCGGGGAGCTGTTTTTT.

V is TRBV19 and J is TRBJ1-1; unclear D gene. Germline CDR1 reads LNHDA; CDR2 reads SQIVND (reference sequence). With 1 base removed from V and 8 bases from J, the gap between germline ends came to 5 bases. This CDR3 spans 11 amino acids. The CDR3 is CASSIAQEAFF. The CDR3 DNA follows: TGTGCCAGTAGTATAGCTCAGGAAGCTTTCTTT.

The chain combines TRBV6-1 with TRBJ2-5; D perhaps matches TRBD2 (6 bases). The CDR3 is 14 amino acids. In germline, CDR1 is MNHNS, CDR2 SASEGT. Deletions cut 5 bases from V and 2 bases from J, with 12 bases between. CDR3 in amino acids: CASSYRGRQETQYF. Written as DNA, the CDR3 is TGTGCCAGCAGTTATCGGGGGAGGCAAGAGACCCAGTACTTC.

The rearrangement links TRBV7-9 to TRBJ2-5; D remains unclear. CDR1 and CDR2 (germline): SEHNR, FQNEAQ (reference sequence). V was pared by 0 bases and J by 5 bases, with 4 bases between. The CDR3 is made up of 12 amino acids. CDR3 bases: TGTGCCAGCAGCTTAGCGAGGGAGACCCAGTACTTC. It is translated as CASSLARETQYF. Combining the CDR3 with reference TRBV7-9 and TRBJ2-5 gives the whole variable domain DTGVSQNPRHKITKRGQNVTFRCDPISEHNRLYWYRQTLGQGPEFLTYFQNEAQLEKSRLLSDRFSAERPKGSFSTLEIQRTEQGDSAMYLCASSLARETQYFGPGTRLLVL.

The chain is built from TRBV15 and TRBJ1-5; no clear D gene. CDR3 length equals 14 residues. The germline V and J ends were trimmed by 0 bases and 11 bases, with 14 bases remaining between them. Germline values: CDR1 LNHNV, CDR2 YYDKDF (reference sequence). The CDR3 loop is CATSRDSSKETQHF. In DNA, the CDR3 is TGTGCCACCAGCAGAGATAGTTCGAAGGAGACCCAGCATTTT.

This clone occurred once. This chain connects TRBV4-3 to TRBJ2-1; 11 positions match TRBD2. Germline lookup yields CDR1 LGHNA and CDR2 YSLEER. Unmatched junction bases numbered 7, after V lost 1 base and J lost 8 bases. The CDR3 has 16 amino acids. The CDR3 protein is CASSQGTSGSSDEQFF. DNA of the CDR3: TGCGCCAGCAGCCAAGGTACTAGCGGGAGCTCGGATGAGCAGTTCTTC.

The rearrangement uses TRBV5-6 and TRBJ1-5, with a weak D call TRBD1 (6 bases). This CDR3 contains 13 residues. Per the germline V gene, CDR1 is SGHDT and CDR2 is YYEEEE. Trimming left V 3 bases short and J 2 bases short, with 6 bases between. The CDR3 region is CASSSGGNQPQHF. The CDR3 region has the DNA TGTGCCAGCAGCTCAGGGGGCAATCAGCCCCAGCATTTT.

This chain links TRBV19 with TRBJ2-7; 9 bases align to TRBD1. Germline loops: CDR1 LNHDA, CDR2 SQIVND (reference sequence). J gave up 3 bases and V 4 bases, and 1 base lay outside the gene matches. This CDR3 has 13 amino acids. The CDR3 bases are TGTGCCAGTAGTACGGGACAGGGCTACGAGCAGTACTTC. Translated, it gives CASSTGQGYEQYF.

The chain is built from TRBV5-4 and TRBJ2-7; D is unresolved. Germline V gene lookup returns CDR1 SGHNT and CDR2 YYREEE (reference sequence). Trimming shortened V by 4 bases and J by 2 bases, and 7 bases separated the two germline ends. The CDR3 runs 12 residues. CDR3 DNA: TGTGCCAGCAGCGCACAGACCTACGAGCAGTACTTC. This gives the protein CASSAQTYEQYF.

The rearrangement joins TRBV6-1 to TRBJ1-5; TRBD1 aligns across 9 bases. This CDR3 region has 15 residues. The V gene's germline CDR1 is MNHNS and CDR2 SASEGT. V dropped 4 bases and J dropped 3; count of bases not matched to a gene: 4. In DNA, the CDR3 is TGTGCCAGCAGTGGGGGGACAGGGCCCAATCAGCCCCAGCATTTT. This encodes CASSGGTGPNQPQHF.

The V gene is TRBV5-1, the J gene TRBJ2-7; D is ambiguous. Per the germline V gene, CDR1 is SGHRS and CDR2 is YFSETQ. The CDR3 runs to 15 residues. Trimming removed 9 bases at V and 1 base at J, with 20 bases between. CDR3 sequence reads: CATKIYPVKSYEQYF. The CDR3 DNA sequence: TGCGCCACCAAAATTTACCCAGTCAAGTCCTACGAGCAGTACTTC.

This rearrangement joins TRBV5-1 to TRBJ1-2; TRBD1 might be the D (6 bases). CDR1 SGHRS and CDR2 YFSETQ come from the germline V gene. This CDR3 has 12 residues. V lost 4 bases to trimming and J lost 8 bases, with 12 bases between them. CDR3 bases: TGCGCCAGCAGCCAGTCAGGGGAAGGCTACACCTTC. This codes for CASSQSGEGYTF. Full variable domain (missing parts from reference TRBV5-1 and TRBJ1-2): KAGVTQTPRYLIKTRGQQVTLSCSPISGHRSVSWYQQTPGQGLQFLFEYFSETQRNKGNFPGRFSGRQFSNSRSEMNVSTLELGDSALYLCASSQSGEGYTFGSGTRLTVV.